This TCR beta chain was retrieved from a study of cytomegalovirus exposure and HLA in healthy donors. A multiplex PCR was run with 60 Vbeta primers and 13 Jbeta primers. TCRdb's table, derived via immunoSEQ multiplex PCR, lists solely in-frame clones and lacks some. The profile shows a few hundred thousand clones, approximately 80% of them singletons. Broader study findings: The presence/absence work took it that sequencing depth was about the same across donors. Association with HLA alleles at 0.05 false discovery rate was found for 17,000 or so TCR beta sequences in a later analysis. According to the study, 160 or so TCR beta chains were cytomegalovirus-associated.

Healthy bone marrow donors made up the donors. J gave up 7 bases and V 5 bases, and 9 bases lay outside the gene matches. Germline lookup yields CDR1 LNHDA and CDR2 SQIVND (reference sequence). The CDR3 runs 15 residues. Worth noting for this clone: Its antigen is unknown.

The genes are TRBV19 and TRBJ1-5, with TRBD1 matching 9 bases. The material sequenced was PBMCs. The origin of this receptor is a woman aged 55-69 years in good health and CMV-seropositive. The CDR3 is CASSRSDRGRQPQHF. For the CDR3, the DNA is TGTGCCAGTAGTCGCAGCGACAGGGGGAGGCAGCCCCAGCATTTT.